The sequence of this TCR beta chain was determined in a study of control samples from healthy donors and cancer patients (dated by TCRdb to about 2020). Notes on this clone: It lacks a known antigen. The record has no base qualities; no much larger clone is one base away.

The library was produced with the immunoSEQ multiplex PCR assay. The table was pulled from immuneACCESS by TCRdb, which kept in-frame rearrangements only. Such tables lose some clones; where checked, under half of the loss comes from unresolved V genes, and the rest has no known cause. The sample contains tens of thousands of clones, 85% to 95% of them found a single time. The top ten clonotypes cover under 3.5% of the sample. From the cysteine through the phenylalanine, the CDR3 covers 16 amino acids. Only the CDR3 portion is preserved as DNA: 48 bases, with reading frame beginning at the first base. V trim: 3 bases; J trim: 2 bases; unmatched bases: 6. CDR1 SGHDN and CDR2 FVKESK are derived from the germline V gene.

Sequencing was carried out using blood. The sequence derives from a woman in her thirties in good health. Recombination linked TRBV14 to TRBJ2-1; 8 bases in between match TRBD1. The DNA sequence follows: TGTGCCAGCAGCCATCAGGGGGCGGGGACCTACAATGAGCAGTTCTTC. Its protein is CASSHQGAGTYNEQFF. The CDR3, completed at both ends by the reference TRBV14 and TRBJ2-1 genes, gives the full variable domain EAGVTQFPSHSVIEKGQTVTLRCDPISGHDNLYWYRRVMGKEIKFLLHFVKESKQDESGMPNNRFLAERTGGTYSTLKVQPAELEDSGVYFCASSHQGAGTYNEQFFGPGTRLTVL.